The rows below give T cell receptor beta chains drawn from one sample of a study of identical twins. Each CDR3 protein is one row after TCRdb ran MiXCR on the 5' RACE reads. Of some 560,000 distinct CDR3 sequences in the sample, approximately 9.6% were seen once. Separately, the same data were catalogued under a study of yellow fever vaccine responses in identical twins.

Sequencing used PBMCs. The receptors derive from a woman under 30 in good health. Both conserved end residues are part of each CDR3. Fields, in order: D gene, V gene, clone size, J gene, CDR3 DNA, CDR3 protein. A D gene is named only where the DNA matches it firmly. Rows may omit the clone size; those that give it use once, few, many or a size class.

>TRBD1|TRBV12-3/TRBV12-4|few|TRBJ2-7
TGTGCCAGCAGTTTAGGACCTGACCAGGACAGGGAAGGCGAGCAGTACTTC
CASSLGPDQDREGEQYF
>.|TRBV5-1|few|TRBJ2-5
TGCGCCAGCAGCTTGGAGGTAGCGGAGGGGACCCAGTACTTC
CASSLEVAEGTQYF
>TRBD1|TRBV29-1|few|TRBJ1-2
TGCAGCGTTGAACAGGGGGAGAACTATGGCTACACCTTC
CSVEQGENYGYTF
>.|TRBV11-1|few|TRBJ2-6
TGTGCCAGCAGCTCTCTTAGCGTCAGGGATGGCTCTGGGGCCAACGTCCTGACTTTC
CASSSLSVRDGSGANVLTF
>.|TRBV6-5|many|TRBJ2-3
TGTGCCAGCAGCTACGCAGATACGCAGTATTTT
CASSYADTQYF
>TRBD2|TRBV28|.|TRBJ2-3
TGTGCCAGCGATCTAGCGGGAGGGCGAGCAGATACGCAGTATTTT
CASDLAGGRADTQYF
>TRBD2|TRBV12-3/TRBV12-4|many|TRBJ2-2
TGTGCCAGCAGTTTAAATAGCGGGGGGCCCGGGGAGCTGTTTTTT
CASSLNSGGPGELFF
>.|TRBV9|many|TRBJ2-5
TGTGCCAGCAGCCCTCGACAGGCCCAAGAGACCCAGTACTTC
CASSPRQAQETQYF
>.|TRBV7-2|few|TRBJ2-7
TGTGCCAGCACCCGGAGCTTAGCGGCCGACTACGAGCAGTACTTC
CASTRSLAADYEQYF
>.|TRBV28|few|TRBJ2-6
TGTGCCAGCAGTTTTTATCAACTCTCTGGGGCCAACGTCCTGACTTTC
CASSFYQLSGANVLTF
>.|TRBV28|.|TRBJ2-1
TGTGCCAGCAGTCAGACAGGCAAAGCCTACAATGAGCAGTTCTTC
CASSQTGKAYNEQFF
>TRBD2|TRBV29-1|.|TRBJ2-2
TGCAGCGTTGGGGGAGCGGGGGCGAACACCGGGGAGCTGTTTTTT
CSVGGAGANTGELFF
>TRBD2|TRBV4-3|many|TRBJ2-1
TGCGCCAGCAGCCAAGTTGTTGGGGGGGGTATAGGTGAGCAGTTCTTC
CASSQVVGGGIGEQFF
>.|TRBV4-1|many|TRBJ1-4
TGCGCCAGCAGCCGCGAGAGTATACCTGAAAAACTGTTTTTT
CASSRESIPEKLFF
>.|TRBV27|many|TRBJ2-1
TGTGCCAGCACCAAATCCCGGGGACGCAATGAGCAGTTCTTC
CASTKSRGRNEQFF
>.|TRBV5-1|few|TRBJ1-2
TGCGCCAGCAGCTTGACAGGCGGGGATACTGGCTACACCTTC
CASSLTGGDTGYTF
>TRBD2|TRBV5-1|many|TRBJ2-7
TGCGCCAGCAGCTTGGAAGGGACTAGTATCAACGAGCAGTACTTC
CASSLEGTSINEQYF
>.|TRBV4-2|many|TRBJ2-7
TGTGCCAGCAGCCAAGAGGGACAAGACTACGAGCAGTACTTC
CASSQEGQDYEQYF
>.|TRBV12-5|.|TRBJ2-4
TGTGCTAGTGGTTTGGTAGGACGGGATCTAGCCAAAAACATTCAGTACTTC
CASGLVGRDLAKNIQYF
>TRBD2|TRBV6-2/TRBV6-3|.|TRBJ2-7
TGTGCCAGCAGATCCGGGACTAGCGGCCTCTACGAGCAGTACTTC
CASRSGTSGLYEQYF
>.|TRBV9|.|TRBJ2-7
TGTGCCAGCAGCGTAGGCACAGGGCACGAGCAGTACTTC
CASSVGTGHEQYF
>TRBD2|TRBV29-1|many|TRBJ2-5
TGCAGCGTTGAAGAGTTAGCGGTCCGTGGGCAGGGAGGGTTGGAGACCCAGTACTTC
CSVEELAVRGQGGLETQYF
>.|TRBV7-9|few|TRBJ2-2
TGTGCCAGCAGCTTAGTCCCCACCATTGCCGGGGAGCTGTTTTTT
CASSLVPTIAGELFF
>TRBD1|TRBV6-5|.|TRBJ2-7
TGTGCCAGCAGTTACTCAGGACAGGGTACCTACGAGCAGTACTTC
CASSYSGQGTYEQYF
>.|TRBV12-3/TRBV12-4|few|TRBJ1-6
TGTGCCAGCAGTACCAGGGGTGGATCACCCCTCCACTTT
CASSTRGGSPLHF
>.|TRBV29-1|few|TRBJ2-5
TGCAGCGTTCGGGTGGTGGGCTTCCAAGAGACCCAGTACTTC
CSVRVVGFQETQYF
>TRBD2|TRBV20-1|.|TRBJ2-7
TGCAGTGCTAGAACCCCCCCCGGGACTAGCGGGGGGGCCTTGGCCTACGAGCAGTACTTC
CSARTPPGTSGGALAYEQYF
>.|TRBV6-2/TRBV6-3|.|TRBJ2-7
TGTGCCAGCAGTTATAGGACGCCTTCAGCCTACGAGCAGTACTTC
CASSYRTPSAYEQYF
>TRBD1|TRBV5-1|.|TRBJ2-5
TGCGCCAGCAGCTTGTATGTTGGGACAGAGGCAGAGACCCAGTACTTC
CASSLYVGTEAETQYF
>TRBD1|TRBV7-9|.|TRBJ1-6
TGTGCCAGCAGCTTAGACAGGGGACGGTGGTTACCCCTCCACTTT
CASSLDRGRWLPLHF
>.|TRBV4-3|.|TRBJ2-1
TGCGCCAGCAGCCAAGCCCCGGACTCCGACAATGAGCAGTTCTTC
CASSQAPDSDNEQFF
>.|TRBV7-8|many|TRBJ2-7
TGTGCCAGCAGCCTGGGGTTAATCGAGCAGTACTTC
CASSLGLIEQYF
>.|TRBV27|.|TRBJ2-7
TGTGCCAGCAGCCCCAGGGTCGACGAGCAGTACTTC
CASSPRVDEQYF
>TRBD2|TRBV15|.|TRBJ2-2
TGTGCCACCAGCAGGGAGACTAGCGGAGTGGGGGAGCTGTTTTTT
CATSRETSGVGELFF
>.|TRBV6-2/TRBV6-3|.|TRBJ2-7
TGTGCCAGCAGTTACTCACTCCACTCCTACGAGCAGTACTTC
CASSYSLHSYEQYF
>.|TRBV6-2/TRBV6-3|few|TRBJ2-7
TGTGCCAGCAAAGACCGCTCTACTAGGTTCCACGAGCAGTACTTC
CASKDRSTRFHEQYF
>.|TRBV18|.|TRBJ2-5
TGTGCCAGCTCAAGGTTGGTAGTAGAAGAGACCCAGTACTTC
CASSRLVVEETQYF